These T cell receptor beta chains were read from a single sample in a study of blood T cell repertoires in COVID-19. Clones were read by immunoSEQ multiplex PCR, and TCRdb kept only the in-frame ones, dropping some. The table records a few hundred thousand clones, 85% to 90% of them present only once. The sample comprised peripheral blood. All receptors come from a man in his sixties with acute or convalescent COVID-19. Each CDR3 is given without its conserved first and last residue.

cdr3_aa v_call
ASSLEDRKAF TRBV7-9
ASSQYEASGGAVRYNEQF TRBV4-3
ASRRLPDNTYEQY TRBV28
ASSQETGGSLGYT TRBV4-2
ASRARQGNINEQY TRBV2
ASSLSPDRGNTEAF TRBV9
ASSLFGSSSSKNIQY TRBV5-1
ASSEGHNTDTQY TRBV6-1
ASSPGVDPTTEAF TRBV5-1
ASSTAGVGRGEQY TRBV27
ASRASGGAHEKLF TRBV6-5
ASSPLQANTEAF TRBV18
ASSPRLGGPNEKLF TRBV27
ASSSGLLFNSNQPQH TRBV7-8
ASQAGGELF TRBV12-3/TRBV12-4
ATSRVPSGEQF TRBV15